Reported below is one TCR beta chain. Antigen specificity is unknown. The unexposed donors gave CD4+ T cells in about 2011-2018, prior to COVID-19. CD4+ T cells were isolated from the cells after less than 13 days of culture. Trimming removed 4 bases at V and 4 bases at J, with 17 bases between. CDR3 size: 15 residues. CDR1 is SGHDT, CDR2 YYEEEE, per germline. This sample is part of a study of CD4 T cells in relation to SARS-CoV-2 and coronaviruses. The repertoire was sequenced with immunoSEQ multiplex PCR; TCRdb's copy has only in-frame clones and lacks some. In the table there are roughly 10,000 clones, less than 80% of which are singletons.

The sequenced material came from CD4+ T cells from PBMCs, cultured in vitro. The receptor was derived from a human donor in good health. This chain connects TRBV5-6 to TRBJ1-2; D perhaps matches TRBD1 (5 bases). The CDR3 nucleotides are TGTGCCAGCAGCCCCCTGGGGGGGGGACCCTATGGCTACACCTTC. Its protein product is CASSPLGGGPYGYTF.